These T cell receptor beta chains were read from a single sample in a study of breast tumors, draining lymph nodes, adjacent tissues. TCRdb re-derived calls from the multiplex PCR reads in MiXCR, one entry per CDR3 protein. The data show approximately 120,000 distinct CDR3 sequences, approximately 22% seen once. Specimen: axillary lymph node tissue. These TCRs come from a female donor with breast cancer. Some clones in this sample may be carry-over from other donors' samples. Each CDR3 is given with its conserved first and last residue. The order of the fields is J gene, V gene, clone size, D gene, CDR3 protein, CDR3 DNA. A D gene is named only where the DNA matches it firmly. Rows give clone size only sometimes, using once, few, many, or a class for an expanded clone.

J: TRBJ2-3; V: TRBV20-1; size: many; D: .; CDR3: CSARDQVDTQYF; DNA: TGCAGTGCTAGAGATCAAGTGGATACGCAGTATTTT
J: TRBJ2-2; V: TRBV5-1; size: .; D: TRBD2; CDR3: CASSSQGTSGMNGEHRGAVF; DNA: TGCGCCAGCAGCTCACAAGGGACTAGCGGGATGAATGGGGAGCACCGGGGAGCTGTTTTT
J: TRBJ2-7; V: TRBV27; size: few; D: .; CDR3: CASSPGTDAYEQYF; DNA: TGTGCCAGCAGTCCGGGGACGGATGCCTACGAGCAGTACTTC
J: TRBJ2-1; V: TRBV9; size: many; D: TRBD2; CDR3: CASSASGRADNEQFF; DNA: TGTGCCAGCAGTGCAAGCGGGAGGGCCGACAATGAGCAGTTCTTC
J: TRBJ1-5; V: TRBV28; size: .; D: TRBD1; CDR3: CASSLGQGVQPQHF; DNA: TGTGCCAGCAGTTTGGGACAGGGCGTCCAGCCCCAGCATTTT
J: TRBJ1-6; V: TRBV20-1; size: many; D: TRBD1; CDR3: CSASGFGGGWNSPLHF; DNA: TGCAGTGCTAGTGGTTTTGGAGGGGGCTGGAATTCACCCCTCCACTTT
J: TRBJ2-1; V: TRBV2; size: many; D: TRBD2; CDR3: CVAGGPISSYNEQFF; DNA: TGTGTAGCGGGAGGACCAATTAGCTCCTACAATGAGCAGTTCTTC
J: TRBJ2-1; V: TRBV27; size: many; D: .; CDR3: CASSLGTRGYNEQFF; DNA: TGTGCCAGCAGTTTAGGGACCCGGGGGTACAATGAGCAGTTCTTC
J: TRBJ1-4; V: TRBV2; size: many; D: .; CDR3: CASSTNEKLFF; DNA: TGTGCCAGCAGTACAAATGAAAAACTGTTTTTT
J: TRBJ2-3; V: TRBV4-2; size: .; D: .; CDR3: CASSQDGRGGSTDTQYF; DNA: TGTGCCAGCAGCCAAGATGGGAGGGGGGGAAGCACAGATACGCAGTATTTT
J: TRBJ2-1; V: TRBV27; size: many; D: .; CDR3: CASSFGGRRNVNEQFF; DNA: TGTGCCAGCAGTTTTGGGGGACGGAGGAATGTCAATGAGCAGTTCTTC
J: TRBJ2-3; V: TRBV7-9; size: many; D: TRBD2; CDR3: CASSSTIAGLTDTQYF; DNA: TGTGCCAGCAGCTCAACTATAGCGGGTCTCACAGATACGCAGTATTTT
J: TRBJ2-7; V: TRBV28; size: .; D: .; CDR3: CASHIAGLANEQYF; DNA: TGTGCCAGCCATATTGCGGGCTTAGCCAACGAGCAGTACTTC
J: TRBJ2-1; V: TRBV20-1; size: many; D: TRBD2; CDR3: CSATDHNRPGTSGISSYNEQFF; DNA: TGCAGTGCCACGGACCATAACCGACCCGGGACTAGCGGGATAAGCTCCTACAATGAGCAGTTCTTC
J: TRBJ1-1; V: TRBV11-2; size: .; D: .; CDR3: CASSPSIYEAFF; DNA: TGTGCCAGCAGCCCCTCGATCTATGAAGCTTTCTTT
J: TRBJ1-4; V: TRBV7-9; size: few; D: TRBD1; CDR3: CASSLGQGGEKPFF; DNA: TGTGCCAGCAGCTTGGGACAGGGAGGTGAAAAACCGTTTTTT
J: TRBJ2-1; V: TRBV20-1; size: many; D: TRBD2; CDR3: CSASGGGNLDEQFF; DNA: TGCAGTGCTAGCGGCGGGGGGAATTTGGATGAGCAGTTCTTC
J: TRBJ2-5; V: TRBV12-3/TRBV12-4; size: many; D: .; CDR3: CASSRRSTQVETQYF; DNA: TGTGCCAGCAGTCGACGGTCTACTCAAGTCGAGACCCAGTACTTC
J: TRBJ2-1; V: TRBV28; size: few; D: .; CDR3: CASSLGTPNNEQFF; DNA: TGTGCCAGCAGTTTGGGGACGCCAAACAATGAGCAGTTCTTC
J: TRBJ2-2; V: TRBV29-1; size: many; D: .; CDR3: CSVLGGAMSNTGELFF; DNA: TGCAGCGTTCTGGGGGGGGCCATGTCGAACACCGGGGAGCTGTTTTTT
J: TRBJ2-1; V: TRBV5-1; size: many; D: .; CDR3: CASRLGTDYNEQFF; DNA: TGCGCCAGCAGGCTCGGGACTGACTACAATGAGCAGTTCTTC
J: TRBJ1-2; V: TRBV15; size: many; D: .; CDR3: CATSRDRFPNYGYTF; DNA: TGTGCCACCAGCAGAGACAGGTTTCCTAACTATGGCTACACCTTC
J: TRBJ2-2; V: TRBV7-8; size: many; D: .; CDR3: CASSLERVLFF; DNA: TGTGCCAGCAGCTTAGAAAGGGTGCTGTTTTTT
J: TRBJ1-2; V: TRBV19; size: many; D: .; CDR3: CASSMPGLNYGYTF; DNA: TGTGCCAGTAGTATGCCCGGACTTAACTATGGCTACACCTTC
J: TRBJ2-3; V: TRBV7-2; size: few; D: .; CDR3: CAGSYQGPDTQYF; DNA: TGTGCCGGCAGCTACCAGGGTCCAGATACGCAGTATTTT
J: TRBJ2-5; V: TRBV12-3/TRBV12-4; size: many; D: .; CDR3: CASSLAGGGETQYF; DNA: TGTGCCAGCAGTTTAGCCGGGGGTGGGGAGACCCAGTACTTC
J: TRBJ1-3; V: TRBV5-1; size: .; D: TRBD1; CDR3: CASSLAGTGTGNTIYF; DNA: TGCGCCAGCAGCTTGGCCGGGACAGGGACTGGAAACACCATATATTTT
J: TRBJ2-5; V: TRBV12-5; size: many; D: TRBD1; CDR3: CASGPGQGNSETQYF; DNA: TGTGCTAGTGGTCCGGGACAGGGGAATTCGGAGACCCAGTACTTC
J: TRBJ1-5; V: TRBV20-1; size: many; D: TRBD1; CDR3: CSARDRGGTDSNQPQHF; DNA: TGCAGTGCTAGAGATAGGGGAGGGACAGATAGCAATCAGCCCCAGCATTTT
J: TRBJ2-1; V: TRBV5-8; size: many; D: .; CDR3: CASSLPGNRDHEQFF; DNA: TGTGCCAGCAGCTTGCCGGGTAACAGGGACCATGAGCAGTTCTTC
J: TRBJ2-5; V: TRBV19; size: .; D: .; CDR3: CASSMGRGETQYF; DNA: TGTGCCAGTAGTATGGGCAGGGGAGAGACCCAGTACTTC
J: TRBJ1-2; V: TRBV12-3/TRBV12-4; size: many; D: .; CDR3: CASSFGLRGGYTF; DNA: TGTGCCAGCAGTTTTGGGCTCCGTGGTGGCTACACCTTC
J: TRBJ2-7; V: TRBV5-1; size: many; D: TRBD1; CDR3: CASSPWTGRISYEQYF; DNA: TGCGCCAGCAGCCCCTGGACAGGGCGGATTTCCTACGAGCAGTACTTC
J: TRBJ2-1; V: TRBV29-1; size: many; D: TRBD2; CDR3: CSVVSGSIFNEQFF; DNA: TGCAGCGTTGTGAGCGGGAGTATTTTCAATGAGCAGTTCTTC
J: TRBJ2-1; V: TRBV11-3; size: many; D: TRBD2; CDR3: CASSLRGGLEQFF; DNA: TGTGCCAGCAGCTTACGCGGGGGGCTTGAGCAGTTCTTC
J: TRBJ2-3; V: TRBV6-5; size: many; D: TRBD2; CDR3: CASSYSVGAGGLVTQYF; DNA: TGTGCCAGCAGTTACTCCGTTGGGGCGGGAGGGCTTGTTACGCAGTATTTT
J: TRBJ2-7; V: TRBV7-9; size: few; D: .; CDR3: CASSLAPLEEQHF; DNA: TGTGCCAGCAGCTTAGCGCCACTAGAAGAGCAGCACTTC
J: TRBJ1-1; V: TRBV20-1; size: .; D: .; CDR3: CSATTGTVEEAFF; DNA: TGCAGTGCTACTACAGGGACGGTAGAAGAAGCTTTCTTT